The 4 T cell receptor beta chains reported below all come from one sample, sequenced in a study of blood T cell repertoires in COVID-19 (dated by TCRdb to the early 2020s). Library construction relied on the immunoSEQ multiplex PCR assay. TCRdb took over this immuneACCESS table, retaining in-frame rearrangements with V and J assigned. Such tables are incomplete; in checked studies, under half of the missing clones stem from an unresolved V gene, and the remainder is unexplained. This sample holds about 55,000 clones; more than 80% were observed only once. 15% to 20% of the sample is taken by the ten largest. Sequenced input: peripheral blood. The receptors come from a human donor in a cohort sampled during active COVID-19.

The chain recombines TRBV6-6 with TRBJ1-1; 7 bases are a match to TRBD1. The CDR3 length is 14 residues. Germline V gene data show CDR1 as MNHNY and CDR2 as SVGAGI (reference sequence). V shed 7 bases, J shed 1 base, and the junction held 6 bases outside the gene matches. This CDR3 reads CASTRDSPNTEAFF. The DNA for the CDR3 is TGTGCCAGCACCCGGGACAGTCCGAACACTGAAGCTTTCTTT.

This clone was counted between two and nine times. V is TRBV6-5 and J is TRBJ1-5, with a tentative D call TRBD1 (5 bases). From germline, CDR1 is MNHEY and CDR2 SVGAGI. The CDR3 length is 13 residues. Trimming cost V 7 bases and J 0 bases, with 7 bases left between them. The CDR3 coding sequence is TGTGCCAGCAAGCAGGGTAGCAATCAGCCCCAGCATTTT. Its translation: CASKQGSNQPQHF.

This clone appeared a few times. This chain links TRBV2 with TRBJ1-2; the match to TRBD1 covers 8 bases. Germline V gene sequence: CDR1 SNHLY, CDR2 FYNNEI. Unmatched junction bases numbered 9, after V lost 6 bases and J lost 3 bases. CDR3 size: 15 residues. The CDR3: CASRPDRGRHYGYTF. The CDR3 region has the DNA TGTGCCAGCAGGCCCGACAGGGGACGTCACTATGGCTACACCTTC.

The rearrangement uses TRBV5-1 and TRBJ1-6; TRBD1 is a possible D gene (5 bases). This CDR3 region has 14 residues. The V gene's germline CDR1 is SGHRS and CDR2 YFSETQ. The ends were cut back, 3 bases at V and 10 bases at J, with 14 bases in the middle. The CDR3 protein is CASSSQGVGSPLHF. The DNA of the CDR3 is TGCGCCAGCAGCTCGCAGGGCGTGGGCTCACCCCTCCACTTT. Full variable domain (missing parts from reference TRBV5-1 and TRBJ1-6): KAGVTQTPRYLIKTRGQQVTLSCSPISGHRSVSWYQQTPGQGLQFLFEYFSETQRNKGNFPGRFSGRQFSNSRSEMNVSTLELGDSALYLCASSSQGVGSPLHFGNGTRLTVT.